Reported below is one T cell receptor (beta chain). The data were taken from a study of blood T cells in healthy people across ages. For the second PCR, which ran for roughly 6 to 11 cycles, a sample-barcoded 5' primer and a J-beta primer mix were used. Via MiXCR, TCRdb re-called the 5' RACE reads, giving one row per CDR3 protein. This sample has around 750,000 distinct CDR3 sequences, with 50% to 65% found just once. This TCR was sampled from a man older than 75 in good health. The specimen sequenced was blood.

CDR3 bases: TGTGCCAGCAGCCCTGTTGGGCAGGGCCCTGGGGATGGCTACACCTTC. Translation gives CASSPVGQGPGDGYTF. The gene calls are TRBV27 and TRBJ1-2, with D maybe TRBD1 (5 bases). Per the germline V gene, CDR1 is MNHEY and CDR2 is SMNVEV (reference sequence). V lost 6 bases, J lost 6 bases, and 23 bases lay in between. The length of the CDR3 is 16 residues.